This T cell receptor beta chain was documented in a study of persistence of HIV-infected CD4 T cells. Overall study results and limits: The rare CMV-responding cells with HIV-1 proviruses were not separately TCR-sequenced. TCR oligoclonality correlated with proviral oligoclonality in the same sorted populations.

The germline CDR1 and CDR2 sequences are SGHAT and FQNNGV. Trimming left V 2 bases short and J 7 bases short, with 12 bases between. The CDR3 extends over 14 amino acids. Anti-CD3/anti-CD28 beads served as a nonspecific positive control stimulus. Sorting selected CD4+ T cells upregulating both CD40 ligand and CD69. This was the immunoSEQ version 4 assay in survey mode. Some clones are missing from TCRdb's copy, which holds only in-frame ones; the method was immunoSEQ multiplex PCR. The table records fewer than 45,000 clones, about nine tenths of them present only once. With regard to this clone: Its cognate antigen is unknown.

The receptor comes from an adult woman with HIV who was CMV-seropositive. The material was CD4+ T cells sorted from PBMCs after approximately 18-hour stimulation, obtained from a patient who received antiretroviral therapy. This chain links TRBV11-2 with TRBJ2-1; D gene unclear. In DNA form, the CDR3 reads TGTGCCAGCAGCTTATCCGGACCTGCTAATGAGCAGTTCTTC. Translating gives CASSLSGPANEQFF.